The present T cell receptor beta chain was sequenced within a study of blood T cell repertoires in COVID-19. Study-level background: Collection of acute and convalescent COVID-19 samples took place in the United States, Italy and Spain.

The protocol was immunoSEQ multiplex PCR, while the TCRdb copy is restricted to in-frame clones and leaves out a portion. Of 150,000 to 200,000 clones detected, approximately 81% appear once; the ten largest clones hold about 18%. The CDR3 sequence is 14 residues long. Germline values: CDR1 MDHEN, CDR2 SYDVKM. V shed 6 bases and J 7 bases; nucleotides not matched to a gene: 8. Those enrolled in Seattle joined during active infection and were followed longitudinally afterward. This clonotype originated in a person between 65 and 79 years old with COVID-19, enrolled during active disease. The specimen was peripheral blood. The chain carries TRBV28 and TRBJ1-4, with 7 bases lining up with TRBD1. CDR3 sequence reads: CASRSQGDGEKLFF. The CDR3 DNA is TGTGCCAGCAGGTCCCAGGGGGATGGTGAAAAACTGTTTTTT.